The next 14 T cell receptor beta chains were all read from a single sample in a study of blood T cell repertoires in COVID-19. Method: immunoSEQ multiplex PCR; TCRdb's copy keeps in-frame clones and lacks some. Counted here are 50,000 to 55,000 clones, approximately 90% occurring once; the ten biggest clones make up under 3.5%. Material: peripheral blood. These receptors were taken from an elderly man with acute or convalescent COVID-19.

The chain joins TRBV12-3 or TRBV12-4 to TRBJ2-7, with TRBD1 identical over 9 bases. The CDR3 extends over 13 amino acids. V lost 6 bases, J lost 4 bases, and 4 bases stayed unmatched. The CDR3 coding sequence is TGTGCCAGCAGCTCCGGGACAGGGTACGAGCAGTACTTC. It codes for CASSSGTGYEQYF.

V usage is TRBV5-1 and J usage is TRBJ2-7; 8 nucleotides agree with TRBD1. V dropped 0 bases and J dropped 4; count of bases not matched to a gene: 6. The CDR3 runs 15 residues. In germline, CDR1 is SGHRS, CDR2 YFSETQ. DNA for the CDR3: TGCGCCAGCAGCTTGGACGGGACAGGTATTTACGAGCAGTACTTC. This encodes CASSLDGTGIYEQYF.

The rearrangement links TRBV30 to TRBJ1-2; D perhaps matches TRBD1 (5 bases). V shed 0 bases and J shed 5 bases, with 13 bases lying between them. CDR1 and CDR2 from the germline V gene are GTSNPN and SVGIG (reference sequence). The CDR3 loop spans 14 amino acids. The CDR3 DNA is TGTGCCTGGAGTGTAGAGCAGGGCGAATATGGCTACACCTTC. This sequence encodes CAWSVEQGEYGYTF.

V usage is TRBV6-6 and J usage is TRBJ2-7; weak D call: TRBD2 (5 bases). This CDR3 has 13 residues. Germline assignment: CDR1 MNHNY and CDR2 SVGAGI (reference sequence). Trimming pared 5 bases from V and 6 bases from J, leaving 14 bases between. CDR3: CASSPRGGGEQYF. The CDR3, as DNA: TGTGCCAGCAGTCCTCGCGGAGGAGGCGAGCAGTACTTC.

The chain recombines TRBV7-9 with TRBJ1-4; TRBD1 matches 10 bases. CDR3 length: 16 amino acids. CDR1 and CDR2 from the germline V gene are SEHNR and FQNEAQ (reference sequence). The trim removed 1 base at V and 7 bases at J, leaving 6 bases unmatched. The DNA for the CDR3 is TGTGCCAGCAGCTTAGTTGACCGGACAGGGGGTGAAAAACTGTTTTTT. It yields the protein CASSLVDRTGGEKLFF.

The chain is built from TRBV7-2 and TRBJ1-5, with TRBD1 identical over 9 bases. This CDR3 region has 14 residues. V dropped 5 bases and J dropped 2; count of bases not matched to a gene: 1. Germline CDR1 is SGHTA and CDR2 is FQGNSA. CDR3: CASSRQGGNQPQHF. DNA of the CDR3: TGTGCCAGCAGCAGACAGGGGGGCAATCAGCCCCAGCATTTT.

V and J are TRBV18 and TRBJ2-2; 7 bases match TRBD2. This CDR3 has 16 amino acids. The V gene end was trimmed by 0 bases and the J gene end by 3 bases; junction bases not matched to a gene: 4. The V gene's germline CDR1 is KGHSH and CDR2 LQKENI. The CDR3 coding sequence is TGTGCCAGCTCACCACCACGGACTAGGGACACCGGGGAGCTGTTTTTT. Protein: CASSPPRTRDTGELFF.

The chain carries TRBV28 and TRBJ1-1; tentatively, D is TRBD1 (5 bases). Trimming removed 5 bases at V and 0 bases at J, with 16 bases between. CDR1 is MDHEN and CDR2 is SYDVKM in the germline V gene. CDR3 size: 16 residues. The CDR3 DNA reads as TGTGCCAGCAGTCAATTGACAGTTCGAGTGAACACTGAAGCTTTCTTT. This translates into CASSQLTVRVNTEAFF.

This chain joins TRBV2 and TRBJ2-2; no clear D gene. This CDR3 comprises 14 residues. V was trimmed by 6 bases and J by 7 bases, leaving 15 bases between them. The germline V gene encodes CDR1 SNHLY and CDR2 FYNNEI. CDR3 coding DNA: TGTGCCAGCAGCGGTGATAGCTCGTACGGGGAGCTGTTTTTT. It codes for CASSGDSSYGELFF.

The V and J genes are TRBV4-3 and TRBJ2-3; 9 bases agree with TRBD2. Trimming removed 8 bases from V and 1 base from J; junction bases left unmatched: 13. The CDR3 has 17 amino acids. The V gene's germline CDR1 is LGHNA and CDR2 YSLEER. This CDR3 is CASRKKAGGPGTDTQYF. CDR3 bases: TGCGCCAGCCGCAAGAAGGCGGGGGGGCCTGGCACAGATACGCAGTATTTT.

V and J are TRBV7-3 and TRBJ1-1; no definite D call. V was shortened by 5 bases and J by 1 base, with 11 bases between the two germline ends. This CDR3 is 14 amino acids long. The V gene's germline CDR1 is SGHTA and CDR2 FQGTGA. Here the CDR3 reads CASSTSNRNTEAFF. The CDR3 nucleotides read TGTGCCAGCAGCACCTCAAACAGGAACACTGAAGCTTTCTTT.

J is TRBJ1-3 and V is TRBV15, with 8 nucleotides matching TRBD1. This CDR3 spans 15 amino acids. The germline CDR1 and CDR2 sequences are LNHNV and YYDKDF (reference sequence). With 0 bases clipped from V and 7 bases from J, the junction kept 5 bases outside the gene matches. In DNA, the CDR3 is TGTGCCACCAGCAGAGATGGGCGGACAGGGAACACCATATATTTT. Its translation is CATSRDGRTGNTIYF.

This chain joins TRBV6-6 and TRBJ2-5; no firm D call. Germline V gene sequence: CDR1 MNHNY, CDR2 SVGAGI (reference sequence). The CDR3 extends over 15 amino acids. The V end lost 6 bases, the J end lost 2 bases, and 16 bases lay between the germline ends. In nucleotides, the CDR3 is TGTGCCAGCAGGAACCCTACGGCGGTACAAGAGACCCAGTACTTC. Residues: CASRNPTAVQETQYF.

The chain recombines TRBV5-4 with TRBJ2-1; TRBD2 agrees at 8 bases. The V gene end was trimmed by 4 bases and the J gene end by 0 bases; junction bases not matched to a gene: 6. This CDR3 comprises 16 residues. Germline CDR1 SGHNT, CDR2 YYREEE (reference sequence). For the CDR3, the DNA is TGTGCCAGCAGCCTTCGGGGGGGCCTCTCCTACAATGAGCAGTTCTTC. Protein product: CASSLRGGLSYNEQFF. Using reference TRBV5-4 and TRBJ2-1 for the parts outside the CDR3, the full variable domain is ETGVTQSPTHLIKTRGQQVTLRCSSQSGHNTVSWYQQALGQGPQFIFQYYREEENGRGNFPPRFSGLQFPNYSSELNVNALELDDSALYLCASSLRGGLSYNEQFFGPGTRLTVL.